This TCR beta chain was profiled in a study of naive and memory T cell subsets (dated by TCRdb to about 2017). About the full investigation: The study applied an open-source, UMI-based TCR alpha and beta sequencing pipeline to sorted naive and memory peripheral blood T cell subsets. RNA was DNase-treated and reverse transcribed with TCR constant-region primers, mostly using SuperScript III. The functional CMV T cell responses agreed completely with IgG serology results. What the work shows at the level of the full study, not this receptor alone: A few larger clonotypes were present in naive repertoires, especially CD8 naive repertoires, and these clonotypes were possibly memory cells re-expressing CD45RA. The repertoire findings for the naive and memory subsets could not be validated against a ground truth because none was available. Gini index rose and Shannon and inverse Simpson diversity fell from naive through CM, EM and EMRA in both CD4 and CD8 cells. The abundance of TCRs followed a power law with an exponent that differed between naive and memory subsets yet stayed consistent across the three individuals. A clonotype was defined as a single alpha or beta chain sequence rather than as a paired alpha/beta receptor. Once error correction was done, more than 90% of naive TCR sequences showed up just once, which made the naive abundance distributions much steeper than those of the memory subsets. RNA-based TCR counts may be influenced by expression changes linked to T cell activation and differentiation.

From the second PCR step on, the TCR alpha and beta chain libraries were amplified in separate reactions. The CMV status of each donor was determined by measuring IFNgamma production from CD4+ T cells after fresh PBMCs had been stimulated overnight with CMV viral lysate. Using Miltenyi beads, CD4 T cells were first positively selected, and CD8 T cells were then positively selected from the CD4-negative fraction. After staining for CD3, CD4, CD8, CD45RA, CD27 and a live/dead dye, cells were sorted on a BD Aria II into four subsets based on CD45RA and CD27. Three healthy volunteers provided blood, and the blood of each volunteer was split into CD4 and CD8 T cells and then into four differentiation subsets. Around 130 ml of peripheral blood was collected from each donor, and PBMC were isolated from the blood using Ficoll-Paque PLUS density-gradient centrifugation. Sorted cells were lysed in RLT buffer, after which RNA was extracted using a Qiagen RNeasy kit and stored at -80 degrees C.

The library was generated by UMI-ligation and nested PCR. An equimolar mix of two oligonucleotides covering both TRBC1 and TRBC2 was used as the beta constant-region primer. The ligated cDNA went through four rounds of PCR with nested alpha and beta constant-region primers together with the SP2 primer. A single-stranded oligonucleotide bearing the SP2 primer plus a 12-nucleotide UMI was ligated onto the 3' end of the cDNA by T4 RNA ligase 1. The ligation reaction was kept at 16 degrees C for about 18-24 hours. PCR2 was typically run as a SYBR Green qPCR and stopped at a predetermined threshold to prevent over-amplification. Every purification after the first one was done using Agencourt AMPure XP magnetic beads. Libraries were quantified by Qubit and checked on a TapeStation, with a main peak expected near 650 bp. Sequencing of the pooled libraries was done on an Illumina MiSeq using v2 2x251 paired-end kits, which typically yielded roughly 0.85-2.3 million reads per sample. Libraries were pooled at about 4 nM per sample, and about 4.5-7% PhiX was added to improve cluster recognition. The original pipeline was this. Decombinator assigned V and J genes to Demultiplexor-processed FASTQ reads by tag matching, allowing a single base-pair mismatch. Collapsinator used UMIs to correct both sequencing errors and frequency errors arising from PCR heterogeneity. CDR3Translator translated TCRs and extracted CDR3s from the conserved cysteine to the FGXG phenylalanine, flagging non-productive sequences. Gini, Shannon entropy and inverse Simpson indices were calculated on repertoires subsampled to equal numbers of UMI-defined TCRs. Clonotype abundance distributions were fitted to a power law by maximum likelihood within the linear range. Similar UMI counts, unique TCR numbers and clonal distributions were obtained with the pipeline and with MIGEC on one naive CD8 sample. In one analysis, naive TCRs also found in any memory subset of the same donor were removed from the naive repertoire. The repertoires were searched for approximately 7,000 CMV-associated CDR3 sequences that had been compiled from VDJdb and a published dataset. The public reads were quality trimmed at Q25 with fastp and then assembled into clones with MiXCR by TCRdb, keeping productive beta chains. Rows with one shared CDR3 protein collapse into an entry with the most common genes and DNA. For this entry, the V and J calls and clone size follow TCRdb and not the study's own pipeline. This sample holds 150,000 or so distinct CDR3 sequences; roughly 23% were observed only once. The top ten clones comprise 0.11% of the sample.

Points on this clonotype: Its target antigen remains unknown. No much larger clonotype is one base removed from it; base qualities were not supplied.

The germline V gene provides CDR1 SGHTA and CDR2 FQGTGA. The CDR3 holds 15 amino acids from the cysteine to the phenylalanine. Kept here is only the CDR3 DNA, which spans 45 bases and is read in frame from base 1. Between the V and J ends, shortened by 1 base and 1 base respectively, the junction contains 7 bases. Specimen: naive CD4+ T cells from blood. Read against the paper, the sample's cell subset or site label means: naive T cells, CD45RA high CD27+. The TCR originated in a human donor in good health. The sequence links TRBV7-3 to TRBJ2-2, with the D gene call left open. In nucleotides, the sequence is TGTGCCAGCAGCTTAAGTAATTTGAACACCGGGGAGCTGTTTTTT. This yields the protein CASSLSNLNTGELFF.